The rows below give T cell receptor beta chains drawn from one sample of a study of T cell changes during pregnancy in multiple sclerosis. Profiling relied on immunoSEQ multiplex PCR, and the TCRdb table lists in-frame clones only, not all of them. The sample holds roughly 40,000 clones, roughly 90% seen once. This sample comprised CD8+ T cells from peripheral blood mononuclear cells, obtained before pregnancy. The receptors here all came from a female donor with multiple sclerosis, enrolled in a pregnancy study. CDR3s include the opening cysteine and the closing phenylalanine or tryptophan. The D gene is left open where the match is weak. Clone size is stated in some rows and not others, as once, few, many or a class when expanded.

clone size,V gene,J gene,D gene,CDR3 DNA,CDR3 protein
.,TRBV7-2,TRBJ2-3,TRBD2,TGTGCCAGCAGCTTAGTAGCGGGATCCACAGATACGCAGTATTTT,CASSLVAGSTDTQYF
.,TRBV7-9,TRBJ2-7,TRBD1,TGTGCCAGCACCCATACCAAAACCGGGACAGACACCTACGAGCAGTACTTC,CASTHTKTGTDTYEQYF
.,TRBV4-3,TRBJ2-5,.,TGCGCCAGCAGCCAAGCCACAGTACAAGAGACCCAGTACTTC,CASSQATVQETQYF
.,TRBV30,TRBJ2-7,TRBD1,TGTGCCTGGAGTTTGACCCTGGACAGGGGCCTCTACGAGCAGTACTTC,CAWSLTLDRGLYEQYF
.,TRBV4-3,TRBJ2-7,.,TGCGCCAGCAGCCAAGCCCAGGGGAGGGCGGTCGAGCAGTACTTC,CASSQAQGRAVEQYF
few,TRBV4-1,TRBJ2-1,TRBD1,TGCGCCAGCAGCTTAGAACGGACAGGGTGGAATGAGCAGTTCTTC,CASSLERTGWNEQFF
.,TRBV7-8,TRBJ2-5,TRBD1,TGTGCCAGCAGGCCAGTTCAGGGGGATCAAGAGACCCAGTACTTC,CASRPVQGDQETQYF
.,TRBV29-1,TRBJ2-1,.,TGCAGCGTTACTATTTTAGCGTTCTCCTACAATGAGCAGTTCTTC,CSVTILAFSYNEQFF
.,TRBV7-9,TRBJ2-1,.,TGTGCCAGCAGCTTAGAGTGGGGCGCGCCCTACAATGAGCAGTTCTTC,CASSLEWGAPYNEQFF
few,TRBV28,TRBJ1-1,.,TGTGCCAGCAGTCCGATTGGACAAGGCTTAGCTGAAGCTTTCTTT,CASSPIGQGLAEAFF
.,TRBV4-3,TRBJ2-1,TRBD2,TGCGCCAGCAGCCCGACTAGCTCTCAATACAATGAGCAGTTCTTC,CASSPTSSQYNEQFF
.,TRBV4-2,TRBJ2-7,TRBD2,TGTGCCAGCAGCCAAGATCTATCGGCGGGAGGTACGTACGAGCAGTACTTC,CASSQDLSAGGTYEQYF
.,TRBV4-2,TRBJ2-7,.,TGTGCCAGCAGCCAAGATCAAGTACAGGGACCTAATAGGGAGCAGTACTTC,CASSQDQVQGPNREQYF
few,TRBV2,TRBJ1-1,.,TGTGCCAGCCGGGGGACTGAAGCTTTCTTT,CASRGTEAFF
.,TRBV18,TRBJ1-4,TRBD1,TGTGCCAGCTCACCGGGACAGGGCTTTAATGAAAAACTGTTTTTT,CASSPGQGFNEKLFF
.,TRBV4-3,TRBJ2-1,TRBD2,TGCGCCAGCAGCCAAGGCCGGACTAGCGGGACCTACAATGAGCAGTTCTTC,CASSQGRTSGTYNEQFF
.,TRBV2,TRBJ2-1,TRBD2,TGTGCCAGCACCCTTGATTCGGGAGGGCCCAATGAGCAGTTCTTC,CASTLDSGGPNEQFF
.,TRBV2,TRBJ2-1,TRBD1,TGTGCCAGCAGTGACTACAGGGGAGTCCACAATGAGCAGTTCTTC,CASSDYRGVHNEQFF
once,TRBV6-5,TRBJ1-4,TRBD1,TGTGCCAGCAGTCGGTCACAGGGGGCGCGTGAAAAACTGTTTTTT,CASSRSQGAREKLFF
.,TRBV19,TRBJ2-7,TRBD2,TGTGCCAGTAGTATAGGGGGGAGGGCCCCTTCAGCACAGCAGTACTTC,CASSIGGRAPSAQQYF
.,TRBV6-5,TRBJ2-7,.,TGTGCCAGGGGGCCCCTCTTCCTCGACGAGCAGTACTTC,CARGPLFLDEQYF
once,TRBV19,TRBJ2-6,.,TGTGCCAGTAGTACACAACAGGGTTGGGCGAGGGCCAACGTCCTGACTTTC,CASSTQQGWARANVLTF
.,TRBV27,TRBJ2-2,TRBD2,TGTGCCAGCGGCCCCCCGGGAGGGCCCTACACCGGGGAGCTGTTTTTT,CASGPPGGPYTGELFF
.,TRBV29-1,TRBJ2-1,.,TGCAGCGCCACACCGGCCTCAGGGGCTTACAATGAGCAGTTCTTC,CSATPASGAYNEQFF
.,TRBV7-9,TRBJ2-1,.,TGTGCCAGCAGGGTGGGGAATAGCGGCTTCAATGAGCAGTTCTTC,CASRVGNSGFNEQFF
.,TRBV6-4,TRBJ1-2,TRBD1,TGTGCCAGCAGTGACTCGACAGGGGGCGGCTACACCTTC,CASSDSTGGGYTF
few,TRBV29-1,TRBJ1-1,TRBD1,TGCAGCGTTGTTACAGGGGTCAACACTGAAGCTTTCTTT,CSVVTGVNTEAFF
.,TRBV9,TRBJ1-2,TRBD1,TGTGCCAGCAGCTTCGGGACAGGGGGCTATGGCTACACCTTC,CASSFGTGGYGYTF
.,TRBV4-1,TRBJ1-1,.,TGCGCCAGCAGCCAATGGGCCTTCCTACCCAACACTGAAGCTTTCTTT,CASSQWAFLPNTEAFF
once,TRBV28,TRBJ2-1,TRBD2,TGTGCCAGCAGTGCGGGACTAGCGCCCTACAATGAGCAGTTCTTC,CASSAGLAPYNEQFF
.,TRBV11-2,TRBJ2-7,.,TGTGCCAGCAGCTTAGGTACGACTTCCTACGAGCAGTACTTC,CASSLGTTSYEQYF
.,TRBV5-1,TRBJ2-3,TRBD2,TGCGCCAGCAGCTTGGAAGCGGGAGGGCCCACAGATACGCAGTATTTT,CASSLEAGGPTDTQYF
.,TRBV7-9,TRBJ2-1,.,TGTGCCAGCAGCCCTGAACAGAGCTCCTACAATGAGCAGTTCTTC,CASSPEQSSYNEQFF
.,TRBV9,TRBJ1-4,.,TGTGCCAGCAGCGCCTCGGGGGGTGGGAATGAAAAACTGTTTTTT,CASSASGGGNEKLFF
.,TRBV9,TRBJ1-4,TRBD1,TGTGCCAGCAGCCCAGGGGCCGGACAGGGACTGTTTTTT,CASSPGAGQGLFF
.,TRBV7-9,TRBJ2-7,TRBD1,TGTGCCAGCAGCTCGACAGGGGCCCTCTCCTACGAGCAGTACTTC,CASSSTGALSYEQYF
few,TRBV18,TRBJ1-1,.,TGTGCCAGCTCACCAGAGATGGCTGGGGCAGGGGTTACCATGAACACTGAAGCTTTCTTT,CASSPEMAGAGVTMNTEAFF
.,TRBV10-2,TRBJ2-7,.,TGCGCCAGCTGCCCAGGGTTCAGTTACGGCTCCTACGAGCAGTACTTC,CASCPGFSYGSYEQYF
.,TRBV12-5,TRBJ2-1,.,TGTGCTAGTGGTTTAGGAGGTGAGGGCAATGAGCAGTTCTTC,CASGLGGEGNEQFF
.,TRBV13,TRBJ2-3,TRBD2,TGTGCCAGCAGGGGGGGGACTAGCGGGAGATCAGATACGCAGTATTTT,CASRGGTSGRSDTQYF
.,TRBV13,TRBJ2-2,TRBD1,TGTGCCAGCAGCTTAGGCCAGGGGGCGAACACCGGGGAGCTGTTTTTT,CASSLGQGANTGELFF
.,TRBV9,TRBJ2-1,.,TGTGCCAGCGACTCCGGCCTCTACAATGAGCAGTTCTTC,CASDSGLYNEQFF
.,TRBV5-4,TRBJ2-1,TRBD2,TGTGCCAGCAGCTTAAGGGCAGGACTAGCGATATACAATGAGCAGTTCTTC,CASSLRAGLAIYNEQFF